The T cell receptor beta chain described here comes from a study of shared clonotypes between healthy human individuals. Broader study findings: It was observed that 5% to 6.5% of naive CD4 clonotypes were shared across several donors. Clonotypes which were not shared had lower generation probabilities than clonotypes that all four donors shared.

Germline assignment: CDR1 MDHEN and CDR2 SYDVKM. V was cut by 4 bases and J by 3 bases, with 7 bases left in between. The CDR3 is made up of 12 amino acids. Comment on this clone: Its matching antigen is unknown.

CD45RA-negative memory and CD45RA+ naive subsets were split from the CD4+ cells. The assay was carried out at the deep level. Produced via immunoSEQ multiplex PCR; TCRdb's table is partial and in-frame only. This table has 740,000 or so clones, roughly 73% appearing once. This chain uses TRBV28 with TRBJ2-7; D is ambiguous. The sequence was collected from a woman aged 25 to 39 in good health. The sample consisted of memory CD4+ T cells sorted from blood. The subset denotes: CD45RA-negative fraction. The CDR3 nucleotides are TGTGCCAGCAGTTGGTATGGCTACGAGCAGTACTTC. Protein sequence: CASSWYGYEQYF.